Listed below are T cell receptor beta chains from one sample, sequenced in a study of PD-L1 blockade in urothelial cancer. Using immunoSEQ multiplex PCR, the repertoire was profiled, and TCRdb retains in-frame clones only, with some absent. Of approximately 88,000 clones in the sample, roughly 84% were seen once. The sequencing here drew on PBMCs, taken around atezolizumab (anti-PD-L1) treatment. Receptors were obtained from a man in his sixties with urothelial cancer. The CDR3 runs from the conserved cysteine through the conserved F or W. The D gene is left open where the match is weak. Where a row states a size, it is once, few, many or the class of an expanded clone; other rows omit it.

- | TRBJ2-2 | 14 | - | TRBV10-3 | TGTGCCATCAGTTCACAGGGTCTCACCGGGGAGCTGTTTTTT | CAISSQGLTGELFF
- | TRBJ1-5 | 13 | - | TRBV7-9 | TGTGCCAGCGGGTTCGAGGGTAAACAGCCCCAGCATTTT | CASGFEGKQPQHF
TRBD2 | TRBJ2-3 | 16 | once | TRBV6-5 | TGTGCCAGCAGTTTGGGACTAGCGGGAGATACAGATACGCAGTATTTT | CASSLGLAGDTDTQYF
TRBD1 | TRBJ2-3 | 15 | - | TRBV5-6 | TGTGCCAGCAGCTTGAGGGGGCCTAGCACAGATACGCAGTATTTT | CASSLRGPSTDTQYF
- | TRBJ1-5 | 12 | - | TRBV6-1 | TGTGCCAGCGGGGGGAACAATCAGCCCCAGCATTTT | CASGGNNQPQHF
TRBD1 | TRBJ2-7 | 14 | once | TRBV10-3 | TGTGCCATCAGTGACGGACAGGGGGTTGACGAGCAGTACTTC | CAISDGQGVDEQYF
- | TRBJ2-5 | 13 | - | TRBV2 | TGTGCCAGCAGTGAAGCGGGGGGAGAGACCCAGTACTTC | CASSEAGGETQYF
- | TRBJ2-1 | 14 | - | TRBV15 | TGTGCCACCAGCAGAGAAGCGGGCTACAATGAGCAGTTCTTC | CATSREAGYNEQFF
TRBD2 | TRBJ2-5 | 16 | - | TRBV19 | TGTGCCAGCCGACGCCACGGGACTAGCCAACAAGAGACCCAGTACTTC | CASRRHGTSQQETQYF
- | TRBJ2-7 | 14 | few | TRBV15 | TGTGCCACCAGCAGAGATAGGGCTAGCGACGAGCAGTACTTC | CATSRDRASDEQYF
TRBD2 | TRBJ2-1 | 15 | - | TRBV7-6 | TGTGCCAGCAGCAAACTAGCGGGGGGCCCGGTTGAGCAGTTCTTC | CASSKLAGGPVEQFF
TRBD1 | TRBJ1-1 | 13 | - | TRBV28 | TGTGCCAGCAGGGGGACAGACTACACTGAAGCTTTCTTT | CASRGTDYTEAFF
TRBD1 | TRBJ2-1 | 15 | - | TRBV19 | TGTGCCAGTAGTAACGGACAGGGGTTCCCCAGTGAGCAGTTCTTC | CASSNGQGFPSEQFF
TRBD2 | TRBJ2-7 | 12 | - | TRBV29-1 | TGCAGCGTTGAAACGGGGAGGGAGGTGCAGTACTTC | CSVETGREVQYF
TRBD2 | TRBJ2-7 | 14 | - | TRBV6-1 | TGTGCCAGCAGTGGACTAGCGGGAACGTACGAGCAGTACTTC | CASSGLAGTYEQYF
TRBD2 | TRBJ2-3 | 17 | - | TRBV7-2 | TGTGCCAGCAGCTTAGAGGGGAGCGGGAGGGACACAGATACGCAGTATTTT | CASSLEGSGRDTDTQYF
- | TRBJ1-4 | 13 | - | TRBV30 | TGTGCCTGCACTGTAGAGACACGCGAAAAACTGTTTTTT | CACTVETREKLFF
TRBD1 | TRBJ1-1 | 15 | - | TRBV7-9 | TGTGCCAGCAGCTCGATGACAGGGGGTGGCACTGAAGCTTTCTTT | CASSSMTGGGTEAFF
TRBD2 | TRBJ2-1 | 15 | - | TRBV10-1 | TGCGCCAGCAGTGAGACTAGCGGGGCTTACAATGAGCAGTTCTTC | CASSETSGAYNEQFF
- | TRBJ2-5 | 14 | - | TRBV10-1 | TGCGCCAGCAGTGACGGCGGTTATCAAGAGACCCAGTACTTC | CASSDGGYQETQYF
- | TRBJ1-1 | 13 | few | TRBV29-1 | TGCAGCGTTGTGGGCGGGCCGAACACTGAAGCTTTCTTT | CSVVGGPNTEAFF
- | TRBJ1-1 | 14 | few | TRBV6-5 | TGTGCCAGCAGTTACTCGAATGTGCGGGTTGAAGCTTTCTTT | CASSYSNVRVEAFF
TRBD2 | TRBJ2-1 | 16 | - | TRBV5-1 | TGCGCCAGCAGCTTGTTGGCGGGAGGGTTCTACAATGAGCAGTTCTTC | CASSLLAGGFYNEQFF
TRBD1 | TRBJ1-3 | 15 | - | TRBV2 | TGTGCCAGCAGGCGGGACAGGGGGCCTGGAAACACCATATATTTT | CASRRDRGPGNTIYF
- | TRBJ1-6 | 15 | - | TRBV5-4 | TGTGCCAGCAGCAGTACCGGGGAAATAAATTCACCCCTCCACTTT | CASSSTGEINSPLHF
TRBD1 | TRBJ2-2 | 14 | - | TRBV4-1 | TGCGCCAGCAGCCGGGGACAGGACACCGGGGAGCTGTTTTTT | CASSRGQDTGELFF
TRBD2 | TRBJ2-7 | 15 | - | TRBV28 | TGTGCCAGCAGTTTTCCCAGACTAGCGGGATACGAGCAGTACTTC | CASSFPRLAGYEQYF
- | TRBJ1-3 | 15 | many | TRBV7-9 | TGTGCCAGCAGCCGAGAAGGGGCTTCTGGAAACACCATATATTTT | CASSREGASGNTIYF
TRBD2 | TRBJ2-3 | 14 | - | TRBV9 | TGTGCCAGCAGCCTGACTAGCGCCACAGATACGCAGTATTTT | CASSLTSATDTQYF
- | TRBJ2-1 | 13 | - | TRBV10-2 | TGCGCCAGCAGTTCCATAGACTGGAATGAGCAGTTCTTC | CASSSIDWNEQFF
TRBD1 | TRBJ2-5 | 12 | - | TRBV5-4 | TGTGCCAGCGGACAGGGGGTAGAGACCCAGTACTTC | CASGQGVETQYF
TRBD2 | TRBJ2-7 | 16 | - | TRBV6-5 | TGTGCCAGCAGTTACTCCCTAGCGGGGGGGCCGCGCGAGCAGTACTTC | CASSYSLAGGPREQYF
TRBD2 | TRBJ2-1 | 18 | - | TRBV18 | TGTGCCAGCTCACCAGGGGCCCGACTAGCGGGGACCTACAATGAGCAGTTCTTC | CASSPGARLAGTYNEQFF
TRBD1 | TRBJ2-7 | 14 | - | TRBV7-2 | TGTGCCAGCAGCTTGTTGACAGGGGGGGGCGAGCAGTACTTC | CASSLLTGGGEQYF
TRBD1 | TRBJ1-1 | 15 | - | TRBV4-1 | TGCGCCAGCAGCCAAAGAGGGACAGGTTTCACTGAAGCTTTCTTT | CASSQRGTGFTEAFF
- | TRBJ2-3 | 13 | - | TRBV6-1 | TGTGCCAGCGGGCAGCACGACACAGATACGCAGTATTTT | CASGQHDTDTQYF
TRBD2 | TRBJ2-5 | 15 | - | TRBV14 | TGTGCCAGCAGCGCAAGAGGACTAGGCCAAGAGACCCAGTACTTC | CASSARGLGQETQYF
TRBD2 | TRBJ2-3 | 18 | - | TRBV14 | TGTGCCAGCAGCCAAAGGAACCTGAGACTAGCCACCACAGATACGCAGTATTTT | CASSQRNLRLATTDTQYF
TRBD2 | TRBJ2-5 | 15 | once | TRBV4-3 | TGCGCCAGCACCCACGGAGCGGGAGACGGAGAGACCCAGTACTTC | CASTHGAGDGETQYF
TRBD2 | TRBJ2-5 | 16 | - | TRBV5-1 | TGCGCCAGCAGCTTGGAGCTAGCGGGGAGTCAAGAGACCCAGTACTTC | CASSLELAGSQETQYF
TRBD2 | TRBJ2-7 | 13 | - | TRBV28 | TGTGCCAGCAGTTGGGAGGGTTCCTACGAGCAGTACTTC | CASSWEGSYEQYF
- | TRBJ1-4 | 17 | - | TRBV7-9 | TGTGCCAGCAGCTCCCCTGGGGGCCCGAGGTCTAATGAAAAACTGTTTTTT | CASSSPGGPRSNEKLFF
TRBD2 | TRBJ2-3 | 15 | - | TRBV5-4 | TGTGCCAGCAGCCCTGTAGCGGGAGGCACAGATACGCAGTATTTT | CASSPVAGGTDTQYF